The clone carrying this T cell receptor (beta chain) was counted only a few times. The target antigen is unknown. This CDR3 is 14 amino acids long. Germline-derived CDR1 and CDR2 are MGHRA and YSYEKL. V lost 5 bases and J 2 bases, leaving 10 bases between the germline ends. Amplified regions were TCR beta CDR3 sequences from RNA transcripts. TCR CDR3 regions were first amplified by RT-PCR with HTBI primers. TCRdb redid the calling of the multiplex PCR reads with MiXCR, one entry per CDR3 protein. Seen here are approximately 530,000 distinct CDR3 sequences, 15% to 20% observed once, and the top ten hold about 17%. When ophthalmopathy did not progress within 18 months, Graves' hyperthyroidism was considered stable. The sample comes from a study of T cells in Graves' hyperthyroidism and ophthalmopathy. Study-level findings and limits: Before onset, by a median of approximately 6.2 months, the model predicted ophthalmopathy.

The receptor's source is a woman aged 18-35 years with Graves' hyperthyroidism. Sequencing was performed on blood. J is TRBJ1-3 and V is TRBV4-1, with a tentative D call TRBD1 (5 bases). CDR3 sequence: CASSTGGAGNTIYF. The CDR3 region has the DNA TGCGCCAGCAGCACTGGAGGGGCTGGAAACACCATATATTTT.